The source of this T cell receptor (beta chain) is a study of T cells in Graves' hyperthyroidism and ophthalmopathy. What was amplified from RNA transcripts were TCR beta CDR3 regions. Primed by the HTBI set, a first-round RT-PCR was run on the TCR CDR3. MiXCR was run by TCRdb on the multiplex PCR reads, yielding one entry per CDR3 protein. The sample yields under 450,000 distinct CDR3 sequences, around 16% seen once. Concerning this clonotype: Its antigen is still unknown. A read error is possible here, since a much larger clone lies one base away.

Lactation, pregnancy, other autoimmune disease or uncontrolled infection led to exclusion of patients. In making diagnoses, clinical symptoms, serum thyroxine and TRAb, thyroid ultrasound and orbital computed tomography were all used. The PBMCs were sourced from fresh peripheral blood (10 ml). General study findings and limits: Using 13 V-J features, a model discriminated ophthalmopathy from stable hyperthyroidism.

Source material: blood. The source is a young woman with Graves' hyperthyroidism.

The CDR3 reads CASSQSNYEQYF. In DNA form, the CDR3 reads TGTGCCAGCAGCCAGTCGAACTACGAGCAGTACTTC. The chain uses TRBV16 and TRBJ2-7; D not certain. The CDR3 sequence is 12 residues long. The germline V and J ends were trimmed by 3 bases and 3 bases, with 6 bases remaining between them. Per germline, CDR1 KGHSY and CDR2 FQNENV.